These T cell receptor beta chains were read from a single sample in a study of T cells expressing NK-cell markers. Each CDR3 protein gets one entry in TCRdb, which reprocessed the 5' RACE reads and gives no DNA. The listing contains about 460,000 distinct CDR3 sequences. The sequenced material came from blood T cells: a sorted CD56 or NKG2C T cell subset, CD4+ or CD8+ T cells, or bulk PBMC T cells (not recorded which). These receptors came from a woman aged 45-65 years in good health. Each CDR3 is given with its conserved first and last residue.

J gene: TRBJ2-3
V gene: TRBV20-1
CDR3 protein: CSATPGDRAIADTQYF

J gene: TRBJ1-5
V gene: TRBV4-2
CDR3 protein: CASSIPGGAQHF

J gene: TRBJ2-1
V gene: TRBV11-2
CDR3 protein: CASSLLVRNNEQFF

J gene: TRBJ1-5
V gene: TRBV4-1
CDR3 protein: CASSRTGGQQPQHF

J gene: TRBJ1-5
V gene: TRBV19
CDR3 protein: CASSTIQGLVNQPQHF

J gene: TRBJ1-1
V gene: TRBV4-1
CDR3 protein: CASSQDTGAFF

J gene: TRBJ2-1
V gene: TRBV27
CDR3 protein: CASSSFPLRDNEQFF

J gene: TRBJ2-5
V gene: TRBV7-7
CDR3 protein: CASSLNPGIETQYF

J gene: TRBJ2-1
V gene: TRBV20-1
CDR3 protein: CSARNSGLRNNEQFF

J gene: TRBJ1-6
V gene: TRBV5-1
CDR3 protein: CASSIRGSYNSPLHF

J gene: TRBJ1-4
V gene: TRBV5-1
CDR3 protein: CASNPRGDTTNEKLFF

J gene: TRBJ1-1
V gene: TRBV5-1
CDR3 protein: CASSLATPRDRPEAFF

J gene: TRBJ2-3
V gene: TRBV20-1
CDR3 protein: CSARVSSGVYTDTQYF

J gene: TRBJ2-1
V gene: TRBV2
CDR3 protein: CASMGTFDHNEQFF

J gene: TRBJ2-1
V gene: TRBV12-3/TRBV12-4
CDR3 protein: CASSSHLAGVNEQFF

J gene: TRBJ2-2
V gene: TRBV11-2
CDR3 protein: CASSFYLRTGGLTGELFF

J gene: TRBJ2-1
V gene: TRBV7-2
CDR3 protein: CASRGTGLLNEQFF

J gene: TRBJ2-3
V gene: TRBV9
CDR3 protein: CASSVEGAGADTQYF

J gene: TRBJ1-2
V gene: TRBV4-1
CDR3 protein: CASSLQGRRKSSNYGYTF

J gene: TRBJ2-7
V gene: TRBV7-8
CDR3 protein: CASSSRPLVEQYF

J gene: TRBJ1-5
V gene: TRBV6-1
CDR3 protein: CASSAGLTPQHF

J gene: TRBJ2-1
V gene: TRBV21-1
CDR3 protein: CASSNTSGSRNEQFF

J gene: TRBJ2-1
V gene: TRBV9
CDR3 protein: CASSVEWTQPYNEQFF

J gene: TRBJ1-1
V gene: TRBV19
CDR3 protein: CASSIDPLDVNTEAFF

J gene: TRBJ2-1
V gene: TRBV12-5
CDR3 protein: CASGPTGRPQNEQFF

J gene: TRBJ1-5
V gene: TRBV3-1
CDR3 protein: CASSPDRGRQPQHF

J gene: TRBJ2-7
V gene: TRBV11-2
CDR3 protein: CASNRIRSYYEQYF

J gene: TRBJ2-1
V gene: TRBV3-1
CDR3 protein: CASSPTVDNEQFF

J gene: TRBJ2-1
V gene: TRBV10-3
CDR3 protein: CAISDRDVNEQFF

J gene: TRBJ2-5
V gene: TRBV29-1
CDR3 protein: CSVLGREETQYF

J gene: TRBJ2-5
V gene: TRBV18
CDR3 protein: CASSPLESPRETQYF

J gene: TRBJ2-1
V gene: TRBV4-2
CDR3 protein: CATSLAGGGYIEQFF

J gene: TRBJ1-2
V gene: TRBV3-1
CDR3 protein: CASSRSDRHYGYTF

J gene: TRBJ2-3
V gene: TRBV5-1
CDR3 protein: CASRLSGTPSDTQYF

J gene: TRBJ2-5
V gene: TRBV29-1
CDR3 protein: CSVDQGAYRETQYF

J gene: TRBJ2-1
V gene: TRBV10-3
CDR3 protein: CAISELLTGNEQFF

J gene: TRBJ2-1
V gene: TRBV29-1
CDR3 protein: CSVVRWEGNEQFF

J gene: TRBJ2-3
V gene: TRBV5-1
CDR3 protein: CASSLAKTSGHTDTQYF

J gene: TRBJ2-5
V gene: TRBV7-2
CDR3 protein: CASSLGTSGVYHQETQYF

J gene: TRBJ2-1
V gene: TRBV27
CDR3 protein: CASSPLQIRNEQFF

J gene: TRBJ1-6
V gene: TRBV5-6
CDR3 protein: CASSPGRNNSPLHF

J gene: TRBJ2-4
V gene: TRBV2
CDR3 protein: CASTSPRNIQYF

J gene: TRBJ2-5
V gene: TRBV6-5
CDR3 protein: CASSRRLAGGVETQYF

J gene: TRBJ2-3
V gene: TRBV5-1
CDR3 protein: CASREVGDTQYF

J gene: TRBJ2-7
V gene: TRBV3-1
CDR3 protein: CASSQGTGDTIRYEQYF

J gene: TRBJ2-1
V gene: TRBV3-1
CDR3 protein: CASTVAGIVRQFF

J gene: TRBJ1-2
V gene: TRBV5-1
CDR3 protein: CASSPSQGLGGYTF

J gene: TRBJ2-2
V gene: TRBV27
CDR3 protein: CASSPYSGATGELFF

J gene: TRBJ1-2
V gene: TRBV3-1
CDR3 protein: CASSPNDRGRSGYTF

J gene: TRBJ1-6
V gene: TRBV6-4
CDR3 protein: CASSLQGNRSPLHF

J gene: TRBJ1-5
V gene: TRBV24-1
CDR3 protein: CATSAPGGHQPQHF

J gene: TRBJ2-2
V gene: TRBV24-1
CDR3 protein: CATSDHSGSVGTGELFF

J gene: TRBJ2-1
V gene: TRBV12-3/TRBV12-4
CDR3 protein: CASSFLAGAEQFF

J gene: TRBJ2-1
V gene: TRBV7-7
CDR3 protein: CASSPGLGSSYNEQFF

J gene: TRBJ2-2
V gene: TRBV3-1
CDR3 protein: CASSQIRGRGTGELFF

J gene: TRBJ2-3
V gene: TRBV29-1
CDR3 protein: CSAARTTGTSGDTQYF

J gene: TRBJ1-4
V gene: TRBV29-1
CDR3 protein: CSVRATANEKLFF